This TCR beta chain was recorded in a study of early T cells in non-severe SARS-CoV-2 infection. Across the whole study: Whole-blood bulk RNA, unsorted, was sequenced, and chains were unpaired.

Study-wide findings and caveats: The study's VDJdb matching favored anti-spike CD8 responses and missed private and CD4 specificities.

Tagging with unique molecular identifiers was applied to individual cDNA molecules. In TCRdb, the 5' RACE reads were re-called with MiXCR into one record per CDR3 protein. Of roughly 70,000 distinct CDR3 sequences listed, 9.5% to 15% are singletons. This clonotype was recorded many times. Its antigen is currently unknown. Trimming pared 0 bases from V and 4 bases from J, leaving 18 bases between. This CDR3 region has 17 residues. Per the germline V gene, CDR1 is MGHRA and CDR2 is YSYEKL. Sequencing was carried out using whole blood. This TCR was recovered from an adult who was a healthcare worker with PCR-confirmed SARS-CoV-2 infection or an uninfected control (not recorded which). The chain links TRBV4-1 to TRBJ2-5, with D perhaps being TRBD1 or TRBD2 (5 bases each). The CDR3 bases are TGCGCCAGCAGCCAAGAAAGGGCAGGGAGCACCCTAGAGACCCAGTACTTC. This encodes CASSQERAGSTLETQYF.